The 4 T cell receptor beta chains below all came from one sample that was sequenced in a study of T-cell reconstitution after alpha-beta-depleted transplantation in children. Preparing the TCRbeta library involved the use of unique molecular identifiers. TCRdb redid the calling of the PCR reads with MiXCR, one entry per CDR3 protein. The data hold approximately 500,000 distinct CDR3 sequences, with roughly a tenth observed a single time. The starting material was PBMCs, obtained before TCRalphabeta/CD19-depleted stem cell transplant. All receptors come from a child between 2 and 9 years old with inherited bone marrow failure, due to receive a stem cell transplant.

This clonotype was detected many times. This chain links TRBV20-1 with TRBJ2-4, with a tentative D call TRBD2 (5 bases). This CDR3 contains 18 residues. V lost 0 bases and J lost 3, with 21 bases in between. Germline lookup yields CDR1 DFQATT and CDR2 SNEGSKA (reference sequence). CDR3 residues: CSARDWALAEVGKNIQYF. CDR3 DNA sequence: TGCAGTGCTAGAGATTGGGCCTTGGCGGAGGTGGGCAAAAACATTCAGTACTTC.

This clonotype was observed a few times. The CDR3 is CASSLAVPLHEQYF. DNA for the CDR3: TGTGCCAGCTCACTGGCAGTGCCGCTTCACGAGCAGTACTTC. The chain has TRBV18 and TRBJ2-7; D is undetermined. This CDR3 comprises 14 residues. Germline V gives CDR1 KGHSH, CDR2 LQKENI. V gave up 4 bases and J gave up 5 bases, with 15 bases separating them.

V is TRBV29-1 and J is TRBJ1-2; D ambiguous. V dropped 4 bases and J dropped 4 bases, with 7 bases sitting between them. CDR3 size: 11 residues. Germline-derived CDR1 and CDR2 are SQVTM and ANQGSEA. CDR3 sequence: CSVALLYGYTF. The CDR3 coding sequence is TGCAGCGTTGCCCTCCTCTATGGCTACACCTTC.

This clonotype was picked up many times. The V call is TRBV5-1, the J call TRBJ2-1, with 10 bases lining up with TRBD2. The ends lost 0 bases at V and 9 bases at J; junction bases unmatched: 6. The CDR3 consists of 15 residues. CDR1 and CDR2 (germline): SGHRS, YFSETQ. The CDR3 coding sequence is TGCGCCAGCAGCTTGGAGCCTAGCGGGAGTGGTGAGCAGTTCTTC. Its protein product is CASSLEPSGSGEQFF.